These 14 T cell receptor beta chains were all obtained from the same sample, sequenced in a study of CD8 T cells in Susac syndrome. Random hexamers were used to reverse transcribe the RNA input (about 0.45 to 1 ug). Each CDR3 protein is one row after TCRdb ran MiXCR on the immunoSEQ multiplex PCR reads. The sample holds about 170,000 distinct CDR3 sequences, approximately 93% seen once. Specimen: CD4+ T cells from PBMCs. These receptors all stem from a human donor with multiple sclerosis.

The genes are TRBV9 and TRBJ1-3; no firm D call. Germline V gives CDR1 SGDLS, CDR2 YYNGEE. V lost 0 bases and J 4 bases, leaving 8 bases between the germline ends. The CDR3 runs 14 residues. CDR3 residues: CASSVGERGNTIYF. The CDR3 nucleotides are TGTGCCAGCAGCGTAGGGGAGAGAGGAAACACCATATATTTT.

The table lists this clonotype with a count of one. The chain is built from TRBV7-3 and TRBJ2-5; possible D gene TRBD1, 6 bases. The CDR3 is made up of 15 amino acids. From germline, CDR1 is SGHTA and CDR2 FQGTGA. Trimming removed 2 bases at V and 5 bases at J, with 15 bases between. Written as DNA, the CDR3 is TGTGCCAGCAGCTTAGAGGCAGGGGATTGGGAGACCCAGTACTTC. This gives the protein CASSLEAGDWETQYF.

The CDR3 DNA follows: TGTGCCAGCAGCGGAGGGATCATGAACACTGAAGCTTTCTTT. Protein: CASSGGIMNTEAFF. The J gene is TRBJ1-1, the V gene TRBV9; D is ambiguous. The V end was cut by 3 bases, the J end by 0 bases, with 9 bases between. The CDR3 sequence is 14 residues long. Germline V lookup: CDR1 SGDLS, CDR2 YYNGEE. The full variable domain, in which reference TRBV9 and TRBJ1-1 provide the parts outside the CDR3, is DSGVTQTPKHLITATGQRVTLRCSPRSGDLSVYWYQQSLDQGLQFLIQYYNGEERAKGNILERFSAQQFPDLHSELNLSSLELGDSALYFCASSGGIMNTEAFFGQGTRLTVV.

The J gene is TRBJ2-7, the V gene TRBV5-1; no definite D call. The CDR3 contains 16 residues. The ends were cut back, 0 bases at V and 1 base at J, with 14 bases in the middle. Germline CDR1 reads SGHRS; CDR2 reads YFSETQ. The CDR3 loop is CASSLAVGSKSYEQYF. In nucleotides, the CDR3 is TGCGCCAGCAGCTTGGCGGTCGGCAGCAAATCCTACGAGCAGTACTTC. Filled out from reference TRBV5-1 and TRBJ2-7, the complete variable domain reads KAGVTQTPRYLIKTRGQQVTLSCSPISGHRSVSWYQQTPGQGLQFLFEYFSETQRNKGNFPGRFSGRQFSNSRSEMNVSTLELGDSALYLCASSLAVGSKSYEQYFGPGTRLTVT.

The CDR3 DNA reads as TGTGCCAGCAGCTTGGGAGACACCGGGGAGCTGTTTTTT. Translating gives CASSLGDTGELFF. J is TRBJ2-2 and V is TRBV5-4; D is undetermined. Germline assignment: CDR1 SGHNT and CDR2 YYREEE (reference sequence). The ends were cut back, 0 bases at V and 3 bases at J, with 3 bases in the middle. The CDR3 spans 13 residues.

The V and J genes are TRBV10-3 and TRBJ1-2; D remains unclear. Germline-derived CDR1 and CDR2 are ENHRY and SYGVKD. CDR3 length: 13 amino acids. The V and J ends lost 2 bases and 2 bases respectively, with 6 bases between them. CDR3 coding DNA: TGTGCCATCAGTGAGCCGGGGAACTATGGCTACACCTTC. This codes for CAISEPGNYGYTF.

The V and J genes are TRBV12-3 or TRBV12-4 and TRBJ2-7; D might be TRBD1 (5 bases). V gave up 1 base and J gave up 5 bases, with 18 bases separating them. The CDR3 is 16 amino acids. CDR3 sequence (DNA): TGTGCCAGCAGTTTAGTTCAGGGCACTACAAACGACGAGCAGTACTTC. This translates into CASSLVQGTTNDEQYF.

V gene TRBV20-1 combines with J gene TRBJ2-4; D not resolved. Germline V lookup: CDR1 DFQATT, CDR2 SNEGSKA (reference sequence). Deletions cut 3 bases from V and 0 bases from J, with 9 bases between. This CDR3 comprises 14 residues. This CDR3 reads CSASPDLAKNIQYF. DNA for the CDR3: TGCAGTGCTAGCCCGGACCTAGCCAAAAACATTCAGTACTTC.

V gene TRBV14 combines with J gene TRBJ1-1; a possible D gene is TRBD1 (5 bases). Trimming left V 4 bases short and J 1 base short, with 13 bases between. Germline V lookup: CDR1 SGHDN, CDR2 FVKESK. This CDR3 has 15 amino acids. The CDR3 DNA is TGTGCCAGCAGCCCGTCGGGGCGTAAGAACACTGAAGCTTTCTTT. Its protein product is CASSPSGRKNTEAFF.

CDR3 sequence reads: CASSQDLLGGTQYF. The CDR3 nucleotides are TGCGCCAGCAGCCAAGATTTGTTGGGGGGGACCCAGTACTTC. This rearrangement joins TRBV4-3 to TRBJ2-5, with D tentatively TRBD2 (6 bases). From germline, CDR1 is LGHNA and CDR2 YSLEER. The CDR3 is made up of 14 amino acids. V was trimmed by 0 bases and J by 7 bases, leaving 12 bases between them.

This chain uses TRBV5-4 with TRBJ2-5, with 10 bases aligning to TRBD1. Trimming at V came to 4 bases and at J to 5 bases, leaving 8 bases not matched to a gene. Germline V gene lookup returns CDR1 SGHNT and CDR2 YYREEE (reference sequence). The CDR3 is made up of 15 amino acids. The DNA for the CDR3 is TGTGCCAGCAGCCGTCGGACAGGGGGGAGGGAGACCCAGTACTTC. Protein: CASSRRTGGRETQYF.

The V and J genes are TRBV7-2 and TRBJ2-3; D not certain. Germline CDR1 reads SGHTA; CDR2 reads FQGNSA. Trimming removed 5 bases from V and 0 bases from J, with 12 bases in between. The CDR3 length is 15 residues. The CDR3 loop is CASSPGATSTDTQYF. Here the CDR3 DNA reads TGTGCCAGCAGCCCCGGAGCGACTAGCACAGATACGCAGTATTTT.

The chain has TRBV6-6 and TRBJ1-5, with D unresolved. In germline, CDR1 is MNHNY, CDR2 SVGAGI (reference sequence). The CDR3 runs 13 residues. V dropped 3 bases and J dropped 2 bases, with 5 bases sitting between them. In DNA form, the CDR3 reads TGTGCCAGCAGTTATCGTGGCAATCAGCCCCAGCATTTT. Translating it yields CASSYRGNQPQHF.

The rearrangement joins TRBV30 to TRBJ2-1; tentatively, D is TRBD1 (6 bases). The V gene's germline CDR1 is GTSNPN and CDR2 SVGIG (reference sequence). The CDR3 sequence is 11 residues long. V lost 4 bases and J 6 bases, leaving 7 bases between the germline ends. The chain's CDR3 is CAWTGANEQFF. The CDR3 nucleotides are TGTGCCTGGACAGGGGCCAATGAGCAGTTCTTC.